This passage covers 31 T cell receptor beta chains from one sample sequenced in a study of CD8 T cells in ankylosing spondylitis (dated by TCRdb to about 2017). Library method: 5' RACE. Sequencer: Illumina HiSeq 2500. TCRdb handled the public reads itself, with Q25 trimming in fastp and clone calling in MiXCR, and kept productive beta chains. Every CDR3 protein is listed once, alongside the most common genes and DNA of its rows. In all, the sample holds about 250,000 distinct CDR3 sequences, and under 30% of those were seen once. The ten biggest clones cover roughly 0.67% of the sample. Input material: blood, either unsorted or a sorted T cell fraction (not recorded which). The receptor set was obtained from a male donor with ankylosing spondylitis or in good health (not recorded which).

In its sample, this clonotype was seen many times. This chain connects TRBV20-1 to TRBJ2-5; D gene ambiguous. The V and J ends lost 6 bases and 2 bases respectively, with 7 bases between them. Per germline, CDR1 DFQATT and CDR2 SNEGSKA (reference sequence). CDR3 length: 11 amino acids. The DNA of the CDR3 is TGCAGTGCCAGTCAACAAGAGACCCAGTACTTC. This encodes CSASQQETQYF.

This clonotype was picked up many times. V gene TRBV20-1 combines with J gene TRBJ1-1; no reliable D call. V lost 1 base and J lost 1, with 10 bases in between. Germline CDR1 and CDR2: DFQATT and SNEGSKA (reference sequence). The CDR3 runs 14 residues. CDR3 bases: TGCAGTGCTAGAGTGGGATCAGCGAACACTGAAGCTTTCTTT. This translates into CSARVGSANTEAFF.

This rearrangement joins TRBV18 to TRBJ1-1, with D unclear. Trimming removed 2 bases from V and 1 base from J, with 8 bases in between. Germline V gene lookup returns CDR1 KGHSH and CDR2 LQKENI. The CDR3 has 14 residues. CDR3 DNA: TGTGCCAGCTCACCAGCGGTTACGAACACTGAAGCTTTCTTT. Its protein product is CASSPAVTNTEAFF.

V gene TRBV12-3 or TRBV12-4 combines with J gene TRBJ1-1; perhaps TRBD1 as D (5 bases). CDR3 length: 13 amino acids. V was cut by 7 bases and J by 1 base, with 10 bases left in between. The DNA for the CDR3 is TGTGCCAGCACTCAAGACAGGAACACTGAAGCTTTCTTT. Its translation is CASTQDRNTEAFF.

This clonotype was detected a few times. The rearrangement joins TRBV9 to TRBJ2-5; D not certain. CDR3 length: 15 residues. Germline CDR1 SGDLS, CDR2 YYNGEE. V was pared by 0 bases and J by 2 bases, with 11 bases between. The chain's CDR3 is CASSVAPDRQETQYF. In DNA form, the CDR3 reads TGTGCCAGCAGCGTAGCCCCCGACCGACAAGAGACCCAGTACTTC. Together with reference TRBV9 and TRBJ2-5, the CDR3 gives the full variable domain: DSGVTQTPKHLITATGQRVTLRCSPRSGDLSVYWYQQSLDQGLQFLIQYYNGEERAKGNILERFSAQQFPDLHSELNLSSLELGDSALYFCASSVAPDRQETQYFGPGTRLLVL.

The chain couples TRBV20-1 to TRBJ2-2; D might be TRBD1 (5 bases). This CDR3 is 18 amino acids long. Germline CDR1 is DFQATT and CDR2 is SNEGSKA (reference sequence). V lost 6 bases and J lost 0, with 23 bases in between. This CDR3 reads CSARSGFVTTANTGELFF. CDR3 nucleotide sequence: TGCAGTGCCCGCTCCGGGTTCGTTACGACAGCGAACACCGGGGAGCTGTTTTTT.

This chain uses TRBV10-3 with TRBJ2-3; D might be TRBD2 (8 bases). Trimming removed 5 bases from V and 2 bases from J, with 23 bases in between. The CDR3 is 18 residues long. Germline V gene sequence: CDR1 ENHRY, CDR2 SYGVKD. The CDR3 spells CAISPKGASGGDTDTQYF. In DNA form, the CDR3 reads TGTGCCATCAGTCCCAAGGGGGCAAGCGGGGGAGACACAGATACGCAGTATTTT.

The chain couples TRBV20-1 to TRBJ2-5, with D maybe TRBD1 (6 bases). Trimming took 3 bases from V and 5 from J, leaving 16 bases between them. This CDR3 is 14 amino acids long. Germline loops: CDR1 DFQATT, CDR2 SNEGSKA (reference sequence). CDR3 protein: CSASPLGGRETQYF. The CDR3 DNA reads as TGCAGTGCTAGTCCGCTTGGGGGCAGGGAGACCCAGTACTTC.

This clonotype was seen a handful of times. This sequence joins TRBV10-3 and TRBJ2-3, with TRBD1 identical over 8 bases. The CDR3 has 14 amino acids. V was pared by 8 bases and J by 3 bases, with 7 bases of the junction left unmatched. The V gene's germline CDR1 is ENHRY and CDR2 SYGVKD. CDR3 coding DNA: TGTGCCATCGGTAGGCAGGGGGCAACAGATACGCAGTATTTT. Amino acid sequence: CAIGRQGATDTQYF.

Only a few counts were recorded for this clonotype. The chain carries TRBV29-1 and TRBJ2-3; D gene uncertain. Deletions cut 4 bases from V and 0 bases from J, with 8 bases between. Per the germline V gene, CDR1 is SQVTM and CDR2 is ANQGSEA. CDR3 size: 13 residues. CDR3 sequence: CSVATRSTDTQYF. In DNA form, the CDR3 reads TGCAGCGTTGCCACCAGGAGCACAGATACGCAGTATTTT.

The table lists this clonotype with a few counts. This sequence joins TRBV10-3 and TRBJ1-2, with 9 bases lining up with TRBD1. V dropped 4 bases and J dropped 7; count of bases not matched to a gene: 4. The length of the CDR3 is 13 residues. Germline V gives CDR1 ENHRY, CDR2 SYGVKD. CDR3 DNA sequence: TGTGCCATCAGTGGGGACAGGGTTAGTGGCTACACCTTC. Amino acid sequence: CAISGDRVSGYTF.

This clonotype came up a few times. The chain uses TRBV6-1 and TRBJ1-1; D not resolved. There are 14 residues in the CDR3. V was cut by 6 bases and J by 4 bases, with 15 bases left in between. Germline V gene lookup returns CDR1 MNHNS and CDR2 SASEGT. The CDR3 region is CASSSQNEVTEAFF. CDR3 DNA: TGTGCCAGCAGCTCCCAAAACGAGGTCACTGAAGCTTTCTTT.

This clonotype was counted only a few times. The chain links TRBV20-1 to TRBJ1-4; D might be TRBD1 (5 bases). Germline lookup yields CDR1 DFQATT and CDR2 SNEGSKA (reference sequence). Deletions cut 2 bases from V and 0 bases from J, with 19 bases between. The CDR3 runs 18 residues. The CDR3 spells CSARSPGDSGTTNEKLFF. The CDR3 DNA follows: TGCAGTGCTAGATCCCCTGGGGACTCGGGTACAACTAATGAAAAACTGTTTTTT.

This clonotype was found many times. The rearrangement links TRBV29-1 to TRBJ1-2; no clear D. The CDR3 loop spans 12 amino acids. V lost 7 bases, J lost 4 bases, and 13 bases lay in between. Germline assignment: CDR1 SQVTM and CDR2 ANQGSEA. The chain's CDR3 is CSAGWFPYGYTF. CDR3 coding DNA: TGCAGCGCAGGCTGGTTCCCCTATGGCTACACCTTC.

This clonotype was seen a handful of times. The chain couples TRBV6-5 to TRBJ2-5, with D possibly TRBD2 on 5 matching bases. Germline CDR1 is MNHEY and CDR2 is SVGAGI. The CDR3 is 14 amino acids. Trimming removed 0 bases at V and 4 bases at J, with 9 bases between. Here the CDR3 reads CASSYSELGETQYF. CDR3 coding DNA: TGTGCCAGCAGTTACTCGGAACTAGGAGAGACCCAGTACTTC.

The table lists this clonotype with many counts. CDR3 sequence reads: CSATDRVSETQYF. For the CDR3, the DNA is TGCAGTGCTACCGACAGGGTATCGGAGACCCAGTACTTC. The chain employs TRBV20-1 and TRBJ2-5, with 7 nucleotides matching TRBD1. V shed 4 bases and J 5 bases; nucleotides not matched to a gene: 7. From germline, CDR1 is DFQATT and CDR2 SNEGSKA (reference sequence). This CDR3 is built from 13 residues.

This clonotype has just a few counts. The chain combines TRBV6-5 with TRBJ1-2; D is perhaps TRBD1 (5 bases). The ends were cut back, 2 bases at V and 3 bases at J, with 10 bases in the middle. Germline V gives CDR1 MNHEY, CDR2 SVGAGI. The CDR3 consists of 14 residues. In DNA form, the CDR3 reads TGTGCCAGCAGTTACCTTGGGGGATACTATGGCTACACCTTC. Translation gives CASSYLGGYYGYTF.

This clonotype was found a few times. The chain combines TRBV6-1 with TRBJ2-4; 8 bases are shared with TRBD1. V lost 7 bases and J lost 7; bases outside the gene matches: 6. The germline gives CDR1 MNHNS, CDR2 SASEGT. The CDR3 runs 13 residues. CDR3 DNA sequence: TGTGCCAGCAAAGGACAGGGATTCAACATTCAGTACTTC. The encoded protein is CASKGQGFNIQYF.

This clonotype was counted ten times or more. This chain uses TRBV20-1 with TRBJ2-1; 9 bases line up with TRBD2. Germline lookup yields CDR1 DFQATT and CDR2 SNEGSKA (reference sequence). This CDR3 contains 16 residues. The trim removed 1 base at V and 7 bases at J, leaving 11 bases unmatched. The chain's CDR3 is CSARAPAGGWTNEQFF. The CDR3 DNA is TGCAGTGCTAGAGCGCCAGCGGGGGGTTGGACAAATGAGCAGTTCTTC.

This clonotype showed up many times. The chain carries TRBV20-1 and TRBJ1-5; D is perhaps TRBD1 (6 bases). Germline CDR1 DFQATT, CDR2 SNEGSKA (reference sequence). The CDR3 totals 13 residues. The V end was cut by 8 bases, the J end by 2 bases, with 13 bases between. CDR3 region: CSSRQDRNQPQHF. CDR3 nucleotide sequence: TGCAGTTCTCGACAGGATCGCAATCAGCCCCAGCATTTT.

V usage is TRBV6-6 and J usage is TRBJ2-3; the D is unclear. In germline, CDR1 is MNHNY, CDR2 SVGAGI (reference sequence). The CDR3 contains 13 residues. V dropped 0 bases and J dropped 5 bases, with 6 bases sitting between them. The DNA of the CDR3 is TGTGCCAGCAGTTACTCGATGGGAGATACGCAGTATTTT. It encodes CASSYSMGDTQYF.

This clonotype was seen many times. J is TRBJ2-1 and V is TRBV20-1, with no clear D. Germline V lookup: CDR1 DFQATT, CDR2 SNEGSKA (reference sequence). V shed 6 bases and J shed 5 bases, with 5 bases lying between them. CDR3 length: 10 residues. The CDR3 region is CSALNNEQFF. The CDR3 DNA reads TGCAGTGCCCTTAACAATGAGCAGTTCTTC.

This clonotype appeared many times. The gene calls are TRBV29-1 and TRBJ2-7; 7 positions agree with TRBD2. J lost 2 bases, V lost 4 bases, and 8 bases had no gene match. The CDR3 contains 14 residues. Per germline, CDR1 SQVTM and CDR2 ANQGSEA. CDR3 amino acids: CSVVPQGGTYEQYF. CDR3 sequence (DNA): TGCAGCGTTGTCCCCCAGGGAGGGACCTACGAGCAGTACTTC.

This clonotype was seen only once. The CDR3 nucleotides are TGTGCCAGCAGCCTTTATCAGGGGGCGAACACTGAAGCTTTCTTT. The encoded protein is CASSLYQGANTEAFF. This chain uses TRBV6-1 with TRBJ1-1, with 8 bases lining up with TRBD1. Germline V gives CDR1 MNHNS, CDR2 SASEGT. The CDR3 runs to 15 residues. Trimming cost V 6 bases and J 1 base; bases outside gene matches: 7.

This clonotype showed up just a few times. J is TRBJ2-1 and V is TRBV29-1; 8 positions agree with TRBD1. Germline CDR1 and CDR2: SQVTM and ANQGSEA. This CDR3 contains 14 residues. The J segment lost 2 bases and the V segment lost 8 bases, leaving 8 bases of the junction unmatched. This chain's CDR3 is CSPGQGGAYNEQFF. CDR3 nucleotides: TGCAGCCCCGGACAGGGAGGCGCCTACAATGAGCAGTTCTTC.

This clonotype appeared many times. CDR3 region: CSATAKGTEAFF. The CDR3 DNA follows: TGCAGTGCTACCGCCAAGGGCACTGAAGCTTTCTTT. The genes are TRBV20-1 and TRBJ1-1; no firm D call. CDR3 length: 12 residues. V lost 4 bases, J lost 4 bases, and 10 bases lay in between. CDR1 DFQATT and CDR2 SNEGSKA come from the germline V gene (reference sequence).

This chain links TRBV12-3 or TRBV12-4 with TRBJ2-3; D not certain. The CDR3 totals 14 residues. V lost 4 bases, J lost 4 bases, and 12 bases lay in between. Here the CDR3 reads CASSSPPMADTQYF. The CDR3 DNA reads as TGTGCCAGCAGTTCCCCCCCTATGGCAGATACGCAGTATTTT.

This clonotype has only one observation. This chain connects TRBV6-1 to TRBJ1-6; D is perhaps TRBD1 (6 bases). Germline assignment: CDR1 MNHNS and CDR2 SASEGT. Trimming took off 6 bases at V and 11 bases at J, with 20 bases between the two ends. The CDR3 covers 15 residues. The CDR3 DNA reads TGTGCCAGCAGCCGTGGACAGATGGGGTTTGCACCCCTCCACTTT. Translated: CASSRGQMGFAPLHF.

The CDR3: CSARGLAPGELFF. For the CDR3, the DNA is TGCAGTGCTAGGGGACTAGCCCCCGGGGAGCTGTTTTTT. This chain uses TRBV20-1 with TRBJ2-2; the match to TRBD2 covers 9 bases. From germline, CDR1 is DFQATT and CDR2 SNEGSKA (reference sequence). Germline trimming cut 3 bases from V and 6 bases from J; bases unmatched to any gene: 2. The CDR3 sequence is 13 residues long.

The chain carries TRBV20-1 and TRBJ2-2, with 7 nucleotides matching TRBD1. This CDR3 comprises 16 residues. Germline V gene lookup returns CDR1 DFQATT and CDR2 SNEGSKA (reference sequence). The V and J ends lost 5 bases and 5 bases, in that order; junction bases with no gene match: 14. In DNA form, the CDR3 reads TGCAGTGCTCGGCCGTTGACAGGGCGTGGTACCGGGGAGCTGTTTTTT. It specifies CSARPLTGRGTGELFF.

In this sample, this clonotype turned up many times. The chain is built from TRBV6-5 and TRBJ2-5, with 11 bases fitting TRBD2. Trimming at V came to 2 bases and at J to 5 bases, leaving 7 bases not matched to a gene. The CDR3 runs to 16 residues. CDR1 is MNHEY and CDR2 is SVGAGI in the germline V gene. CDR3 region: CASSYTVAGGQETQYF. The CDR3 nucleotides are TGTGCCAGCAGTTACACAGTAGCGGGGGGGCAGGAGACCCAGTACTTC.